A single sample gave rise to the 23 T cell receptor beta chains below, sequenced in a study of blood T cell repertoires in COVID-19 (dated by TCRdb to 2020 to 2022). Library preparation used the immunoSEQ multiplex PCR assay. TCRdb holds this immuneACCESS table with in-frame rearrangements only. Some clones are missing; in checked studies, unresolved V genes explain under half, and the rest has no known cause. The sample table shows fewer than 65,000 clones, and roughly 85% are seen once. Around 16% of the sample rests with the top ten. The material sequenced was peripheral blood. These receptors came from a human donor in a cohort sampled during active COVID-19.

V and J are TRBV5-5 and TRBJ2-7; no clear D. CDR1 is SGHKS, CDR2 YYEKEE, per germline (reference sequence). The V end was cut by 0 bases, the J end by 1 base, with 8 bases between. This CDR3 contains 14 residues. The CDR3 sequence is CASSLVSGSYEQYF. Here the CDR3 DNA reads TGTGCCAGCAGCTTGGTGTCAGGTTCCTACGAGCAGTACTTC.

This clone was counted many times. This sequence joins TRBV6-5 and TRBJ2-1; D might be TRBD2 (5 bases). CDR1 is MNHEY and CDR2 is SVGAGI in the germline V gene. This CDR3 has 13 residues. V was clipped by 6 bases and J by 6 bases, with 12 bases between them. The CDR3 sequence: CASREVAGNEQFF. The DNA for the CDR3 is TGTGCCAGCAGGGAGGTCGCGGGCAATGAGCAGTTCTTC.

This clone was detected once. The gene calls are TRBV7-9 and TRBJ2-7; D ambiguous. V was shortened by 0 bases and J by 6 bases, with 6 bases between the two germline ends. In germline, CDR1 is SEHNR, CDR2 FQNEAQ (reference sequence). The CDR3 is made up of 12 amino acids. CDR3 sequence: CASSLAGGEQYF. In DNA form, the CDR3 reads TGTGCCAGCAGCTTAGCAGGCGGCGAGCAGTACTTC.

V and J are TRBV19 and TRBJ2-3, with 7 bases lining up with TRBD1. V lost 1 base to trimming and J lost 6 bases; unmatched junction nucleotides: 7. Germline values: CDR1 LNHDA, CDR2 SQIVND (reference sequence). This CDR3 contains 15 residues. This CDR3 is CASSIGGKGADTQYF. DNA for the CDR3: TGTGCCAGTAGTATAGGGGGGAAGGGGGCCGATACGCAGTATTTT.

The V and J genes are TRBV21-1 and TRBJ1-2. TRBV21-1 corresponds to a pseudogene. The CDR3 contains 14 residues. CDR3 loop: CASSKIRDSGGYTF. The CDR3, as DNA: TGTGCCAGCAGCAAAATCCGGGACTCGGGTGGCTACACCTTC.

The rearrangement links TRBV11-2 to TRBJ2-1; possibly TRBD1 for D (5 bases). CDR3 length equals 15 residues. The germline V gene encodes CDR1 SGHAT and CDR2 FQNNGV. V was shortened by 3 bases and J by 5 bases, with 14 bases between the two germline ends. The CDR3 is CASSLTDGRNNEQFF. The DNA of the CDR3 is TGTGCCAGCAGCTTGACAGACGGTCGTAACAATGAGCAGTTCTTC.

The chain joins TRBV11-2 to TRBJ2-7, with 7 nucleotides matching TRBD2. V was clipped by 1 base and J by 7 bases; unmatched bases: 4. The CDR3 is 13 residues long. Germline loops: CDR1 SGHAT, CDR2 FQNNGV. The CDR3 is CASSLGGGLEQYF. In DNA form, the CDR3 reads TGTGCCAGCAGCTTAGGGGGGGGTCTGGAGCAGTACTTC.

The chain recombines TRBV6-8 with TRBJ2-3; 15 bases are a match to TRBD2. V lost 2 bases, J lost 0 bases, and 9 bases stayed unmatched. From germline, CDR1 is MNHGY and CDR2 SAAAGT. This CDR3 is 20 amino acids long. The CDR3 nucleotides are TGTGCCAGCAGTTACCCACGGACTAGCGGGGGGGCCTCTAGCACAGATACGCAGTATTTT. It codes for CASSYPRTSGGASSTDTQYF.

The chain couples TRBV7-6 to TRBJ1-1, with a possible D match to TRBD1 (6 bases). The CDR3 totals 14 residues. The V and J ends lost 6 bases and 2 bases respectively, with 13 bases between them. CDR1 is SGHVS, CDR2 FNYEAQ, per germline. Written as DNA, the CDR3 is TGTGCCAGCAGTCTAGGGGACATCAACACTGAAGCTTTCTTT. Encoded protein: CASSLGDINTEAFF.

The genes are TRBV29-1 and TRBJ2-5; TRBD1 might be the D (5 bases). V lost 2 bases, J lost 2 bases, and 12 bases lay in between. The V gene's germline CDR1 is SQVTM and CDR2 ANQGSEA. The CDR3 runs 14 residues. CDR3 nucleotides: TGCAGCGTTGAATGGGGCCGGCTACAAGAGACCCAGTACTTC. Its translation: CSVEWGRLQETQYF.

The chain joins TRBV4-1 to TRBJ2-6; 7 bases map to TRBD1. V trimming: 4 bases; J trimming: 0 bases; junction bases outside the gene matches: 12. This CDR3 is 19 amino acids long. Germline loops: CDR1 MGHRA, CDR2 YSYEKL. CDR3 amino acids: CASSRDTGEGFSGANVLTF. The CDR3 DNA sequence: TGCGCCAGCAGCCGAGACACAGGGGAAGGTTTCTCTGGGGCCAACGTCCTGACTTTC.

This clone was seen just once. The chain has TRBV6-5 and TRBJ1-1, with a tentative D call TRBD1 (6 bases). This CDR3 spans 14 amino acids. Germline CDR1 and CDR2: MNHEY and SVGAGI. The V gene lost 5 bases and the J gene lost 2 bases, with 12 bases spanning the gap. CDR3 in DNA: TGTGCCAGCAGTCCTTTACAGGGAAACACTGAAGCTTTCTTT. It encodes CASSPLQGNTEAFF.

This clone was observed once. This rearrangement joins TRBV14 to TRBJ1-1, with 8 bases that match TRBD1. Trimming removed 4 bases from V and 3 bases from J; junction bases left unmatched: 4. CDR3 size: 14 residues. Looked up from germline, CDR1 is SGHDN and CDR2 is FVKESK. CDR3 bases: TGTGCCAGCAGCCTTTTACAGGGGGACACTGAAGCTTTCTTT. The encoded protein is CASSLLQGDTEAFF.

This rearrangement joins TRBV7-2 to TRBJ1-5; D is unresolved. Germline V gene sequence: CDR1 SGHTA, CDR2 FQGNSA. Trimming shortened V by 1 base and J by 4 bases, and 11 bases separated the two germline ends. This CDR3 is built from 15 residues. The CDR3 region is CASSLVAENNQPQHF. CDR3 nucleotide sequence: TGTGCCAGCAGCTTAGTTGCAGAAAATAATCAGCCCCAGCATTTT.

This chain joins TRBV12-3 or TRBV12-4 and TRBJ1-4; a weak D match, TRBD1 (6 bases). Trimming took off 8 bases at V and 8 bases at J, with 15 bases between the two ends. The CDR3 spans 13 residues. The CDR3 protein is CASGEQGYEKLFF. The CDR3 nucleotides read TGTGCCAGCGGGGAACAGGGATACGAAAAACTGTTTTTT.

This sequence joins TRBV9 and TRBJ2-3; TRBD2 is a possible D gene (7 bases). CDR3 length: 14 residues. V was shortened by 4 bases and J by 6 bases, with 15 bases between the two germline ends. Germline V gene sequence: CDR1 SGDLS, CDR2 YYNGEE. The CDR3 DNA reads TGTGCCAGCAGCTTAGGGGGGGTAGTCGATACGCAGTATTTT. Its translation: CASSLGGVVDTQYF.

In this sample, this clone turned up a few times. The rearrangement joins TRBV18 to TRBJ1-4; D is possibly TRBD1 (6 bases). Trimming pared 4 bases from V and 6 bases from J, leaving 9 bases between. The CDR3 is made up of 13 amino acids. CDR1 is KGHSH and CDR2 is LQKENI in the germline V gene. The CDR3 reads CASSLNRDEKLFF. CDR3 DNA sequence: TGTGCCAGCTCACTAAACAGGGATGAAAAACTGTTTTTT.

This chain connects TRBV11-2 to TRBJ2-1; 7 positions match TRBD2. Trimming cost V 6 bases and J 4 bases; bases outside gene matches: 9. The CDR3 totals 15 residues. In germline, CDR1 is SGHAT, CDR2 FQNNGV. The CDR3 coding sequence is TGTGCCAGCAGTCGGGCCGGGGGGACTTACAATGAGCAGTTCTTC. Protein sequence: CASSRAGGTYNEQFF.

This clone was counted once. The V gene is TRBV13, the J gene TRBJ2-3; 9 bases are a match to TRBD2. Trimming removed 3 bases from V and 5 bases from J; junction bases left unmatched: 9. Germline V gives CDR1 PRHDT, CDR2 FYEKMQ (reference sequence). The CDR3 totals 16 residues. This CDR3 is CASSFWRGGQGDTQYF. CDR3 bases: TGTGCCAGCAGCTTCTGGCGGGGGGGCCAGGGAGATACGCAGTATTTT.

The chain carries TRBV5-6 and TRBJ1-1; D is unclear. CDR3 length: 13 amino acids. Trimming pared 0 bases from V and 3 bases from J, leaving 6 bases between. Per germline, CDR1 SGHDT and CDR2 YYEEEE. CDR3 nucleotides: TGTGCCAGCAGCTTGGGGCAGGACACTGAAGCTTTCTTT. Amino acids: CASSLGQDTEAFF.

V usage is TRBV12-5 and J usage is TRBJ2-1, with D uncertain. The CDR3 has 15 amino acids. V was pared by 1 base and J by 6 bases, with 13 bases between. Germline values: CDR1 LGHNT, CDR2 FRNRAP. The CDR3 nucleotides are TGTGCTAGTGGTTTGGAGGCTACGAGGTTCAATGAGCAGTTCTTC. It translates to CASGLEATRFNEQFF.

This rearrangement joins TRBV19 to TRBJ1-3, with no clear D. V was trimmed by 4 bases and J by 0 bases, leaving 13 bases between them. CDR3 length: 16 amino acids. The germline gives CDR1 LNHDA, CDR2 SQIVND (reference sequence). CDR3 in amino acids: CASSKSTGISGNTIYF. The CDR3 DNA reads TGTGCCAGTAGTAAATCGACTGGAATCTCTGGAAACACCATATATTTT.

The rearrangement links TRBV9 to TRBJ2-5; D gene uncertain. Germline lookup yields CDR1 SGDLS and CDR2 YYNGEE. Trimming stripped 4 bases from V and 9 bases from J, with 19 bases between. This CDR3 has 14 residues. For the CDR3, the DNA is TGTGCCAGCAGCCCTTCGGGTGGTAGATGGGCCCAGTACTTC. Amino acid sequence: CASSPSGGRWAQYF.